The rows below give T cell receptor beta chains drawn from one sample of a study of T cell repertoires in cytomegalovirus infection. The antigens for these receptors are not known. From the reads, TCRdb called clonotypes with MiXCR, one entry per CDR3 protein. The sample consists of a few hundred thousand distinct CDR3 sequences, about 42% of them appearing once. The sample was cultured PBMCs, taken from culture after CMV antigen stimulation. These receptors all stem from a human donor in good health (CMV status not recorded). Some clones in this sample may be carry-over from other donors' samples. Both conserved end residues are part of each CDR3. Each record gives: clone size, V gene, D gene, CDR3 length, J gene, CDR3 DNA, CDR3 protein. The D gene is left open where the match is weak. Size values are once, few and many counts, or a class for expanded clones, and some rows have none.

>few|TRBV7-2|TRBD2|15|TRBJ2-7
TGTGCCAGCAGCTCGGGACTAGCGGGATACCACGAGCAGTACTTC
CASSSGLAGYHEQYF
>few|TRBV7-2|.|14|TRBJ1-1
TGTGCCAGCAGCTTCAGGGGAGTGAACACTGAAGCTTTCTTT
CASSFRGVNTEAFF
>few|TRBV7-2|TRBD2|15|TRBJ2-3
TGTGCCAGCAGCTTAATAGGGAGCGGGGGAGATACGCAGTATTTT
CASSLIGSGGDTQYF
>few|TRBV7-8|TRBD1|14|TRBJ1-5
TGTGCCAGCAGTCAGGACAGGGGAGCTCAGCCCCAGCATTTT
CASSQDRGAQPQHF
>few|TRBV20-1|.|11|TRBJ2-5
TGCAGTGCTTCTCTTGGGGAGACCCAGTACTTC
CSASLGETQYF
>.|TRBV18|.|14|TRBJ1-1
TGTGCCAGCTCACCATCGGGGACCGACACTGAAGCTTTCTTT
CASSPSGTDTEAFF
>few|TRBV7-7|.|14|TRBJ2-1
TGTGCCAGCAGCTCTGGGCTTGGCTCCAGAGAGCAGTTCTTC
CASSSGLGSREQFF
>.|TRBV7-2|.|15|TRBJ2-3
TGTGCCAGCAGCTTCCAACAGTCTAGCACAGATACGCAGTATTTT
CASSFQQSSTDTQYF
>.|TRBV28|.|17|TRBJ1-5
TGTGCCATCCGACAAGATAGGTGGGGTATTGACAATCAGCCCCAGCATTTT
CAIRQDRWGIDNQPQHF
>.|TRBV7-3|.|13|TRBJ1-1
TGTGCCAGCGGACTGCAGGTAAACACTGAAGCTTTCTTT
CASGLQVNTEAFF
>.|TRBV5-4|TRBD1|15|TRBJ1-4
TGTGCCAGCAGCTTACAACAGGGGGGTAATGAAAAACTGTTTTTT
CASSLQQGGNEKLFF
>many|TRBV7-2|.|13|TRBJ2-7
TGTGCCAGCAGCTTAGGCCTGGCCTACGAGCAGTACTTC
CASSLGLAYEQYF
>.|TRBV28|TRBD2|14|TRBJ2-7
TGTGCCAGCAGTTTAATCTCTAGCGGGAGGGCCTTAAACTTC
CASSLISSGRALNF
>.|TRBV15|.|12|TRBJ2-7
TGTGCCACCCGAGCAGGGACTGGCGAGCAGTACTTC
CATRAGTGEQYF
>.|TRBV11-2|.|16|TRBJ2-3
TGTGCCAGCAGCTTAGGGCCAGGGCGAAGCACAGATACGCAGTATTTT
CASSLGPGRSTDTQYF
>.|TRBV7-2|.|12|TRBJ2-1
TGTGCCAGCAGCTTAAGAATCGATGAGCAGTTCTTC
CASSLRIDEQFF
>few|TRBV7-6|TRBD1|14|TRBJ1-6
TGTGCCAGCAGTTTGGACAGGGTCAATTCACCCCTCCACTTT
CASSLDRVNSPLHF
>few|TRBV6-5|TRBD2|15|TRBJ2-5
TGTGCCAGCAGTTCCGGAGCGGGAGTAAAGGAGACCCAGTACTTC
CASSSGAGVKETQYF
>few|TRBV19|TRBD1|14|TRBJ1-1
TGTGCCAGTAGTATTGGCAGGGGGATCGCTGAAGCTTTCTTT
CASSIGRGIAEAFF
>few|TRBV6-1|.|14|TRBJ1-1
TGTGCCAGCAGTGAAGCCGGGTCGGACACTGAAGCTTTCTTT
CASSEAGSDTEAFF
>many|TRBV7-2|.|16|TRBJ1-4
TGTGCCAGCAGCCCACTACCAGGGCCAACTAATGAAAAACTGTTTTTT
CASSPLPGPTNEKLFF